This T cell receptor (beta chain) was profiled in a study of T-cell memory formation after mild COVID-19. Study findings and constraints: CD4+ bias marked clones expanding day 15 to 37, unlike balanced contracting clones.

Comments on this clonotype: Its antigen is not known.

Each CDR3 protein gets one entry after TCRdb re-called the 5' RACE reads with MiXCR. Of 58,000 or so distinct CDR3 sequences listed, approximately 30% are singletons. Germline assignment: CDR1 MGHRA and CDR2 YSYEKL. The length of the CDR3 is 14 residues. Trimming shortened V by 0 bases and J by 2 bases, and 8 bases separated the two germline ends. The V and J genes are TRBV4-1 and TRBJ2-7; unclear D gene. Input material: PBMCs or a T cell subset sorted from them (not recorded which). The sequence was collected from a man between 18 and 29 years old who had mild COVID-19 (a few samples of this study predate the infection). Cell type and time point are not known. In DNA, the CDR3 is TGCGCCAGCAGCCAAGAACCCCGGGCCTACGAGCAGTACTTC. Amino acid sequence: CASSQEPRAYEQYF.